A single sample gave rise to the 12 T cell receptor beta chains below, sequenced in a study of control samples from healthy donors and cancer patients. TCRdb keeps only in-frame clones here, not all; method: immunoSEQ multiplex PCR. This table has 90,000 to 100,000 clones, roughly four fifths appearing once. The material sequenced was blood. These receptors all come from a man between 60 and 75 years old in good health.

The gene calls are TRBV19 and TRBJ2-7, with 9 bases lining up with TRBD2. The germline V gene encodes CDR1 LNHDA and CDR2 SQIVND (reference sequence). With V trimmed by 6 bases and J by 2 bases, 11 bases remained unmatched. The CDR3 is made up of 16 amino acids. CDR3 sequence: CASSDAGGGPPYEQYF. DNA for the CDR3: TGTGCCAGTAGCGACGCGGGGGGGGGTCCCCCCTACGAGCAGTACTTC.

The gene calls are TRBV5-6 and TRBJ2-7; D is possibly TRBD1 or TRBD2 (5 bases each). The CDR3 length is 12 residues. Looked up from germline, CDR1 is SGHDT and CDR2 is YYEEEE. V was cut by 3 bases and J by 3 bases, with 7 bases left in between. CDR3 loop: CASSWDGYEQYF. The CDR3 region has the DNA TGTGCCAGCAGCTGGGACGGCTACGAGCAGTACTTC.

This chain links TRBV21-1 with TRBJ2-3; TRBD2 is taken as the D call from the table, unchecked against the DNA. TRBV21-1 corresponds to a pseudogene. The CDR3 runs 15 residues. As DNA, the CDR3 is TGTGCCAGCAGCAAAGGCGGGGGACTCACAGATACGCAGTATTTT. It is translated as CASSKGGGLTDTQYF.

Only one count was recorded for this clone. The chain couples TRBV15 to TRBJ1-4; no firm D call. CDR3 length equals 17 residues. V gave up 4 bases and J gave up 0 bases, with 15 bases separating them. From germline, CDR1 is LNHNV and CDR2 YYDKDF (reference sequence). CDR3 nucleotide sequence: TGTGCCACCAGCACTGAGGGCAGGCCCTCAACTAATGAAAAACTGTTTTTT. This gives the protein CATSTEGRPSTNEKLFF.

The chain recombines TRBV12-3 or TRBV12-4 with TRBJ1-1; D unresolved. The CDR3 runs 11 residues. Trimming pared 1 base from V and 7 bases from J, leaving 4 bases between. This chain's CDR3 is CASSLEVEAFF. The DNA for the CDR3 is TGTGCCAGCAGTTTAGAGGTTGAAGCTTTCTTT.

The genes are TRBV5-1 and TRBJ2-1; possible D gene TRBD1, 6 bases. CDR1 is SGHRS and CDR2 is YFSETQ in the germline V gene. Trimming pared 0 bases from V and 7 bases from J, leaving 11 bases between. CDR3 length equals 14 residues. The CDR3 loop is CASSLAAGVNEQFF. For the CDR3, the DNA is TGCGCCAGCAGCTTGGCGGCAGGGGTTAATGAGCAGTTCTTC. Combining the CDR3 with reference TRBV5-1 and TRBJ2-1 gives the whole variable domain KAGVTQTPRYLIKTRGQQVTLSCSPISGHRSVSWYQQTPGQGLQFLFEYFSETQRNKGNFPGRFSGRQFSNSRSEMNVSTLELGDSALYLCASSLAAGVNEQFFGPGTRLTVL.

The rearrangement links TRBV12-3 or TRBV12-4 to TRBJ2-7, with D perhaps matching TRBD2 (6 bases). The V end lost 4 bases, the J end lost 7 bases, and 11 bases lay between the germline ends. This CDR3 region has 12 residues. CDR3 sequence reads: CASSYTGGEQYF. CDR3 coding DNA: TGTGCCAGCAGTTACACCGGGGGTGAGCAGTACTTC.

The chain recombines TRBV7-9 with TRBJ1-1; D is unresolved. CDR3 length: 11 residues. CDR1 and CDR2 from the germline V gene are SEHNR and FQNEAQ (reference sequence). Deletions cut 5 bases from V and 7 bases from J, with 8 bases between. Written as DNA, the CDR3 is TGTGCCAGCAGCGTCGAAGGTGAAGCTTTCTTT. As protein: CASSVEGEAFF.

The chain employs TRBV11-3 and TRBJ2-5, with 14 bases fitting TRBD2. The CDR3 is made up of 18 amino acids. J lost 1 base, V lost 5 bases, and 9 bases had no gene match. Germline V gene sequence: CDR1 SGHNT, CDR2 YENEEA. The DNA for the CDR3 is TGTGCCAGCAGCCGCGGACTAGCGGGGGGCTGGGGCCAAGAGACCCAGTACTTC. Its protein is CASSRGLAGGWGQETQYF.

The chain uses TRBV6-6 and TRBJ2-5; a weak D match, TRBD2 (6 bases). CDR1 and CDR2 from the germline V gene are MNHNY and SVGAGI (reference sequence). The V gene lost 1 base and the J gene lost 5 bases, with 11 bases spanning the gap. This CDR3 has 14 amino acids. CDR3 nucleotide sequence: TGTGCCAGCAGTTACTGGGGGGTACGTGAGACCCAGTACTTC. Protein sequence: CASSYWGVRETQYF.

This chain uses TRBV29-1 with TRBJ1-4; D is uncertain. The CDR3 contains 14 residues. V was trimmed by 4 bases and J by 8 bases, leaving 17 bases between them. CDR1 is SQVTM and CDR2 is ANQGSEA in the germline V gene. This CDR3 is CSVVDPLGGEKLFF. CDR3 sequence (DNA): TGCAGCGTTGTCGACCCCCTGGGTGGAGAAAAACTGTTTTTT.

The chain couples TRBV3-1 (or the pseudogene TRBV3-2) to TRBJ1-3; TRBD1 might be the D (6 bases). Germline V gene sequence: CDR1 LGHDT, CDR2 YNNKEL (reference sequence). Between the trimmed V and J ends, which lost 0 bases and 4 bases, there was a span of 19 bases. This CDR3 is 18 amino acids long. The CDR3 region is CASSQEPTGGRRGNTIYF. In DNA form, the CDR3 reads TGTGCCAGCAGCCAAGAACCAACCGGGGGCAGGAGGGGAAACACCATATATTTT.